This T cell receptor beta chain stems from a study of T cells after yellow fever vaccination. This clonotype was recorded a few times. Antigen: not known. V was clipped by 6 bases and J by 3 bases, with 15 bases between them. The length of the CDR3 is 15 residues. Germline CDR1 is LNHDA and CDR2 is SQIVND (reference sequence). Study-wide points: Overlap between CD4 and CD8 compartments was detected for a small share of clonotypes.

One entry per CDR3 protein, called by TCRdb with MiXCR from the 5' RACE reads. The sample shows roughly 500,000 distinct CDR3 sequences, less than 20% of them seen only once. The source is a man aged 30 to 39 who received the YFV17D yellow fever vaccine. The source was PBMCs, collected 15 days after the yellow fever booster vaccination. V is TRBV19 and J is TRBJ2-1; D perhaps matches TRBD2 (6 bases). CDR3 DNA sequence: TGTGCCAGTAGCGGGACTCCAGAGGGCTACAATGAGCAGTTCTTC. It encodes CASSGTPEGYNEQFF.